The rows below give T cell receptor beta chains drawn from one sample of a study of blood T cell repertoires in COVID-19. Generated by immunoSEQ multiplex PCR, the TCRdb table keeps only in-frame clones and is missing some. The table records about 52,000 clones, about nine tenths of them present only once. Sequenced input: peripheral blood. The receptors here all came from a man aged 65 to 79 with acute or convalescent COVID-19. Each CDR3 is given with its conserved first and last residue. The order of the fields is J gene, V gene, clone size, D gene, CDR3 DNA, CDR3 protein. A D gene is named only where the DNA matches it firmly. Size values are once, few and many counts, or a class for expanded clones, and some rows have none.

j_gene: TRBJ1-4; v_gene: TRBV29-1; abundance: once; d_gene: -; CDR3nt: TGCAGCGTAAAATCGACGGAGGAAAAACTGTTTTTT; CDR3aa: CSVKSTEEKLFF
j_gene: TRBJ1-2; v_gene: TRBV19; abundance: -; d_gene: -; CDR3nt: TGTGCCAGTAGGCAGGTCAGGGGAAACTATGGCTACACCTTC; CDR3aa: CASRQVRGNYGYTF
j_gene: TRBJ1-3; v_gene: TRBV14; abundance: once; d_gene: -; CDR3nt: TGTGCCAGCAGCCCCCGAGTAGGAAACACCATATATTTT; CDR3aa: CASSPRVGNTIYF
j_gene: TRBJ2-7; v_gene: TRBV29-1; abundance: -; d_gene: TRBD1; CDR3nt: TGCAGCGCCGAGACAGGGGCCACCTACGAGCAGTACTTC; CDR3aa: CSAETGATYEQYF
j_gene: TRBJ2-3; v_gene: TRBV5-4; abundance: once; d_gene: TRBD2; CDR3nt: TGTGCCAGCAGCACCCCTAGCGGAGGGAACACAGATACGCAGTATTTT; CDR3aa: CASSTPSGGNTDTQYF
j_gene: TRBJ1-1; v_gene: TRBV29-1; abundance: -; d_gene: TRBD1; CDR3nt: TGCAGCGTTGGGGGACAGGGAATAGGCGACACTGAAGCTTTCTTT; CDR3aa: CSVGGQGIGDTEAFF
j_gene: TRBJ1-1; v_gene: TRBV11-2; abundance: -; d_gene: TRBD1; CDR3nt: TGTGCCAGCACCCGACAGGGAACTAACACTGAAGCTTTCTTT; CDR3aa: CASTRQGTNTEAFF
j_gene: TRBJ2-3; v_gene: TRBV7-7; abundance: -; d_gene: -; CDR3nt: TGTGCCAGCAGCTTAGGGGCTTCCACAGATACGCAGTATTTT; CDR3aa: CASSLGASTDTQYF
j_gene: TRBJ2-3; v_gene: TRBV6-6; abundance: -; d_gene: -; CDR3nt: TGTGCCAGCAGCCAACACAGGGCATTCCGACCAGATACGCAGTATTTT; CDR3aa: CASSQHRAFRPDTQYF
j_gene: TRBJ1-5; v_gene: TRBV28; abundance: -; d_gene: TRBD1; CDR3nt: TGTGCCAGCAGCTCCGGGACAGGGACCATTTGGAGCAATCAGCCCCAGCATTTT; CDR3aa: CASSSGTGTIWSNQPQHF
j_gene: TRBJ2-6; v_gene: TRBV13; abundance: once; d_gene: -; CDR3nt: TGTGCCAGCAGCTTGCCGGCCAGGTCTGGGGCCAACGTCCTGACTTTC; CDR3aa: CASSLPARSGANVLTF
j_gene: TRBJ2-3; v_gene: TRBV7-9; abundance: -; d_gene: -; CDR3nt: TGTGCCAGCAGCGTTGGAGGGGACACAGATACGCAGTATTTT; CDR3aa: CASSVGGDTDTQYF
j_gene: TRBJ2-5; v_gene: TRBV5-4; abundance: -; d_gene: -; CDR3nt: TGTGCCAGCAGCTTGGGCTACCTACAAGAGACCCAGTACTTC; CDR3aa: CASSLGYLQETQYF
j_gene: TRBJ2-3; v_gene: TRBV4-2; abundance: -; d_gene: TRBD2; CDR3nt: TGTGCCAGCAGCCAAGACAGACTAGCGTTAGATACGCAGTATTTT; CDR3aa: CASSQDRLALDTQYF
j_gene: TRBJ2-3; v_gene: TRBV7-2; abundance: -; d_gene: -; CDR3nt: TGTGCCAGCAGCTTAGTTGCGAGGAGCACAGATACGCAGTATTTT; CDR3aa: CASSLVARSTDTQYF
j_gene: TRBJ1-1; v_gene: TRBV4-3; abundance: -; d_gene: TRBD1; CDR3nt: TGCGCCAGCAGCCAGACAGGGGGATACACTGAAGCTTTCTTT; CDR3aa: CASSQTGGYTEAFF
j_gene: TRBJ2-4; v_gene: TRBV5-1; abundance: -; d_gene: -; CDR3nt: TGCGCCAGCAGCTTGGAAGTTGTGGGGTACTTAACTGTAACCGGGGACTCCCATCAGTACTTC; CDR3aa: CASSLEVVGYLTVTGDSHQYF